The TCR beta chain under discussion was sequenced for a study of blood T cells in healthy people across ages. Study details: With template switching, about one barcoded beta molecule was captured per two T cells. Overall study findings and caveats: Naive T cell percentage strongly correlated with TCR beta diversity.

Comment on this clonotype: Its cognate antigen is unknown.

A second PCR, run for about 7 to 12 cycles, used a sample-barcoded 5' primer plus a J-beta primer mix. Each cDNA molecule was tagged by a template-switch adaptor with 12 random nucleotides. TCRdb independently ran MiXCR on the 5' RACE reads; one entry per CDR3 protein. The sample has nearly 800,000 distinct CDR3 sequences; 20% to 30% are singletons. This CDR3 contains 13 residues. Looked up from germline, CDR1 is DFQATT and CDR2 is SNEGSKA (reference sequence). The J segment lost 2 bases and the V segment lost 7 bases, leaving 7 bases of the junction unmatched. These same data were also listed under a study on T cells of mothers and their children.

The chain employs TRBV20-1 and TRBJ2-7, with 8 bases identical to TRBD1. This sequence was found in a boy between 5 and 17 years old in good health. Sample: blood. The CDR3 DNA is TGCAGTGGAGGATCGGGACAGGCCTACGAGCAGTACTTC. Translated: CSGGSGQAYEQYF.